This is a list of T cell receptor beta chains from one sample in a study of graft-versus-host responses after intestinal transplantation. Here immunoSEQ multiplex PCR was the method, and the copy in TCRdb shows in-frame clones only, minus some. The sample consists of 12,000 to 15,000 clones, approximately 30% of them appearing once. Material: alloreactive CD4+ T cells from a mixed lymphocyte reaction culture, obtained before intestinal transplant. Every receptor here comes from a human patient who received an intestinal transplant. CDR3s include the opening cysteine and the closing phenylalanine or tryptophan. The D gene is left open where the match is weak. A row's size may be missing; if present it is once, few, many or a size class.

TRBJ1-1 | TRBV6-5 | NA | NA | CASRYRQMNTEAFF | TGTGCCAGCAGGTACCGACAGATGAACACAGAAGCTTTCTTT
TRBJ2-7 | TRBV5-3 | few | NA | CASSTLGTDTYEQYF | TGTGCCAGCAGCACCCTCGGGACGGATACCTACGAGCAGTACTTC
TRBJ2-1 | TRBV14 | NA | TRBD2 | CASSRLALGNEQFF | TGTGCCAGCAGCCGACTAGCGTTAGGCAATGAGCAGTTCTTC
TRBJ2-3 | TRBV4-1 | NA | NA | CASKRTADSSTDTQYF | TGCGCCAGCAAAAGGACGGCAGATTCAAGCACAGATACGCAGTATTTT
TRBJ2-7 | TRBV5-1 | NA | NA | CASSLALGRANYEQYF | TGCGCCAGCAGCTTGGCCCTGGGACGCGCGAACTACGAGCAGTACTTC
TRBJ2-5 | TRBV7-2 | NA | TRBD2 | CASSSQAGVSETQYF | TGTGCCAGCAGCAGTCAAGCGGGAGTATCAGAGACCCAGTACTTC
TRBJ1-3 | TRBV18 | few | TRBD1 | CASSPDRVIYF | TGTGCCAGCTCACCCGACAGGGTCATATATTTT
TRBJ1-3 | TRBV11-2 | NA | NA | CASSLLFRGDSGNTIYF | TGTGCCAGCAGCTTACTGTTTAGGGGGGATTCGGGAAACACCATATATTTT
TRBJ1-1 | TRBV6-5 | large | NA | CASRPLTVAREAFF | TGTGCCAGCAGACCCCTAACAGTGGCTCGAGAAGCTTTCTTT
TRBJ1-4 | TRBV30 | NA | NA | CAWTGGGKKLFF | TGTGCCTGGACTGGGGGGGGCAAAAAACTGTTTTTT
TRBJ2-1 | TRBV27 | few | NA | CASRSRPGSHPGQRGNEQFF | TGTGCCAGCAGGAGCCGCCCCGGGAGCCACCCGGGGCAAAGGGGCAATGAGCAGTTCTTC